This T cell receptor (beta chain) was recovered during a study of human T cells and chemical hapten exposure. On the study more broadly: Once 0.01% DPC had been applied to the upper back by patch test, readings were taken at 6 days. Small discrepancies in pooled library volume mainly accounted for the varying TCR yields per sample. Broader study findings: DPC sensitization left the count of TCRs above 1 in 1000 unchanged.

The CDR3 covers 14 residues. Per germline, CDR1 DFQATT and CDR2 SNEGSKA (reference sequence). V trimming: 3 bases; J trimming: 3 bases; junction bases outside the gene matches: 4. TCRdb passed the RACE reads through MiXCR, listing each CDR3 protein once. The data hold about 160,000 distinct CDR3 sequences, with around a quarter observed a single time. Notes on this clonotype: Its antigen remains unidentified.

Time point described: patch test 3, about 24 weeks after DPC sensitization. As for treatment: therapeutic diphenylcyclopropenone sensitization with weekly scalp DPC. The sample consisted of whole blood, taken in connection with sensitization to the hapten diphenylcyclopropenone (DPC). The chain uses TRBV20-1 and TRBJ2-2; 7 bases agree with TRBD1. The sequence came from a woman under 30 with alopecia areata. Some clones in this sample may be carry-over from other donors' samples. CDR3: CSARGQTYTGELFF. The CDR3 DNA is TGCAGTGCTAGGGGACAGACTTACACCGGGGAGCTGTTTTTT.